Shown below are 24 T cell receptor beta chains from a single sample sequenced in a study of breast tumors, draining lymph nodes, adjacent tissues (dated by TCRdb to the mid-2010s). Libraries were made using multiplex PCR. The instrument was an Illumina HiSeq 2000. In TCRdb, the public reads were trimmed at Q25 with fastp and aligned with MiXCR, with productive beta chains retained. Entries are consolidated by CDR3 protein sequence, retaining the most common genes and DNA. The sample contains more than 14,000 distinct CDR3 sequences, over 45% of them found a single time. More than 25% of the sample is in the top ten clones. Sequenced material: tumor-adjacent breast tissue. Every receptor here comes from a female donor with breast cancer. Some clones in this sample may be carry-over from other donors' samples.

The gene calls are TRBV9 and TRBJ2-1, with TRBD2 matching 10 bases. The germline gives CDR1 SGDLS, CDR2 YYNGEE. Trimming removed 4 bases from V and 1 base from J; junction bases left unmatched: 2. This CDR3 contains 15 residues. The CDR3 loop reads CASSHSGGSYNEQFF. CDR3 bases: TGTGCCAGCAGCCATAGCGGGGGGTCCTACAATGAGCAGTTCTTC.

The chain couples TRBV2 to TRBJ2-7, with a possible D match to TRBD2 (5 bases). Germline assignment: CDR1 SNHLY and CDR2 FYNNEI. Trimming pared 5 bases from V and 9 bases from J, leaving 11 bases between. The CDR3 totals 11 residues. In DNA, the CDR3 is TGTGCCAGCAGTTCCCCGGCGGGGCAGTACTTC. Its translation: CASSSPAGQYF.

The sample holds one count of this clonotype. The V call is TRBV5-1, the J call TRBJ2-7, with TRBD1 matching over 10 bases. The CDR3 has 16 residues. Germline V gene data show CDR1 as SGHRS and CDR2 as YFSETQ. Losses at the gene ends were 3 bases for V and 4 bases for J; bases not matched to a gene: 10. CDR3 nucleotides: TGCGCCAGCAGCTGGCCGGGACAGGGGACTTTTTACGAGCAGTACTTC. Translated: CASSWPGQGTFYEQYF.

Many counts were recorded for this clonotype. The J gene is TRBJ2-3, the V gene TRBV12-3 or TRBV12-4; TRBD2 aligns across 7 bases. Trimming at V came to 2 bases and at J to 1 base, leaving 0 bases not matched to a gene. This CDR3 has 14 residues. CDR3 sequence: CASSLLAGTDTQYF. CDR3 nucleotides: TGTGCCAGCAGTTTACTAGCGGGCACAGATACGCAGTATTTT.

In its sample, this clonotype ranks as medium-sized. The chain uses TRBV5-6 and TRBJ2-5; possible D gene TRBD2, 6 bases. V lost 3 bases to trimming and J lost 3 bases, with 12 bases between them. Germline lookup yields CDR1 SGHDT and CDR2 YYEEEE. The CDR3 contains 14 residues. The CDR3 bases are TGTGCCAGCAGCTCGGGACTCGCGGAAGAGACCCAGTACTTC. It specifies CASSSGLAEETQYF.

This clonotype is labeled medium-sized. The chain is built from TRBV20-1 and TRBJ2-1; TRBD2 matches at 8 bases. V lost 0 bases to trimming and J lost 7 bases; unmatched junction nucleotides: 14. Germline loops: CDR1 DFQATT, CDR2 SNEGSKA (reference sequence). The CDR3 runs 17 residues. The CDR3, as DNA: TGCAGTGCTAGAGATTTAAAAGTAGCGGGGCATTTAAATGAGCAGTTCTTC. Encoded protein: CSARDLKVAGHLNEQFF.

The V gene is TRBV5-1, the J gene TRBJ2-3, with 11 nucleotides matching TRBD2. After removal of 5 bases from V and 2 bases from J, the junction contained 10 bases not matched to a gene. The CDR3 consists of 17 residues. The germline V gene encodes CDR1 SGHRS and CDR2 YFSETQ. CDR3 in DNA: TGCGCCAGCAGTCCCATCGGACTAGCGGGCTCCACAGATACGCAGTATTTT. Translation gives CASSPIGLAGSTDTQYF.

The chain has TRBV9 and TRBJ1-1; D unclear. This CDR3 has 14 amino acids. V lost 4 bases to trimming and J lost 0 bases, with 10 bases between them. Germline V gene lookup returns CDR1 SGDLS and CDR2 YYNGEE. The CDR3 nucleotides read TGTGCCAGCAGCCCCCCGACCTTGAACACTGAAGCTTTCTTT. Amino acid sequence: CASSPPTLNTEAFF.

The J gene is TRBJ1-3, the V gene TRBV2; no clear D gene. There are 13 residues in the CDR3. The V end lost 7 bases, the J end lost 2 bases, and 9 bases lay between the germline ends. The germline V gene encodes CDR1 SNHLY and CDR2 FYNNEI. DNA of the CDR3: TGTGCCAGCAATTTCCAAACTGGAAACACCATATATTTT. Translated, it gives CASNFQTGNTIYF. The variable domain in full, with the rest retrieved from reference TRBV2 and TRBJ1-3, is EPEVTQTPSHQVTQMGQEVILRCVPISNHLYFYWYRQILGQKVEFLVSFYNNEISEKSEIFDDQFSVERPDGSNFTLKIRSTKLEDSAMYFCASNFQTGNTIYFGEGSWLTVV.

This sequence joins TRBV5-8 and TRBJ2-7, with 7 bases identical to TRBD2. Trimming cost V 6 bases and J 5 bases; bases outside gene matches: 11. CDR3 length: 14 amino acids. Germline V gene sequence: CDR1 SGHTS, CDR2 YDEGEE. Here the CDR3 reads CASTNLAAGNEQYF. DNA of the CDR3: TGTGCCAGCACCAATCTAGCGGCAGGTAACGAGCAGTACTTC.

This clonotype was counted once. The chain links TRBV6-1 to TRBJ2-7, with D hard to call. This CDR3 has 12 amino acids. Germline values: CDR1 MNHNS, CDR2 SASEGT. The germline V and J ends were trimmed by 3 bases and 4 bases, with 7 bases remaining between them. DNA of the CDR3: TGTGCCAGCAGTGAGTATAAGTACGAGCAGTACTTC. Translating gives CASSEYKYEQYF.

This clonotype showed up many times. The rearrangement joins TRBV6-2 or TRBV6-3 to TRBJ2-1; 10 positions match TRBD2. The CDR3 length is 13 residues. Germline V gives CDR1 MNHEY, CDR2 SVGEGT. The ends lost 7 bases at V and 12 bases at J; junction bases unmatched: 9. The CDR3 sequence is CASTHRAGGRQFF. Here the CDR3 DNA reads TGTGCCAGCACCCACCGAGCGGGGGGGCGGCAGTTCTTC.

Concerning this clonotype itself: The junction departs from germline at one end; a sequencing error may be responsible. V usage is TRBV7-7 and J usage is TRBJ2-5; D is unresolved. Germline V CDR1 and CDR2: SSHAT, FNYEAQ (reference sequence). The CDR3 length is 15 residues. CDR3 sequence (DNA): TGTGCTAGCAGCTCCGTCTTCGGGTACCAAGAGACCCAGTACTTC. Translated: CASSSVFGYQETQYF. Drawing the rest from reference TRBV7-7 and TRBJ2-5, the complete variable domain is GAGVSQSPRYKVTKRGQDVTLRCDPISSHATLYWYQQALGQGPEFLTYFNYEAQPDKSGLPSDRFSAERPEGSISTLTIQRTEQRDSAMYRCASSSVFGYQETQYFGPGTRLLVL.

This clonotype was counted a few times. CDR3 in DNA: TGCAGTGCTTCCGGGACTAGCGGGGCATCAGATACGCAGTATTTT. This gives the protein CSASGTSGASDTQYF. The chain employs TRBV20-1 and TRBJ2-3; 13 nucleotides agree with TRBD2. The germline V gene encodes CDR1 DFQATT and CDR2 SNEGSKA (reference sequence). This CDR3 has 15 residues. V lost 5 bases and J lost 4; bases outside the gene matches: 6.

Comment on this clonotype: The conserved phenylalanine or tryptophan is not found at the CDR3 terminus, so this likely reflects a read error. The chain joins TRBV9 to TRBJ2-5; the match to TRBD2 covers 7 bases. Germline V lookup: CDR1 SGDLS, CDR2 YYNGEE. After removal of 2 bases from V and 4 bases from J, the junction contained 2 bases not matched to a gene. The CDR3 is made up of 13 amino acids. The CDR3 protein is CASSVWGGETQYS. The CDR3 nucleotides read TGTGCCAGCAGCGTGTGGGGGGGAGAGACCCAGTACTCC.

CDR3 bases: TGTGCCAGCAGACACTGGAGTCAGAGAGCAAACTATGGCTACACCTTC. Protein: CASRHWSQRANYGYTF. This rearrangement joins TRBV7-9 to TRBJ1-2; D remains unclear. The CDR3 covers 16 residues. CDR1 and CDR2 from the germline V gene are SEHNR and FQNEAQ (reference sequence). The germline V and J ends were trimmed by 6 bases and 2 bases, with 19 bases remaining between them. The whole variable domain, remainder taken from reference TRBV7-9 and TRBJ1-2, is DTGVSQNPRHKITKRGQNVTFRCDPISEHNRLYWYRQTLGQGPEFLTYFQNEAQLEKSRLLSDRFSAERPKGSFSTLEIQRTEQGDSAMYLCASRHWSQRANYGYTFGSGTRLTVV.

The rearrangement joins TRBV19 to TRBJ2-2, with a tentative D call TRBD2 (7 bases). Trimming left V 5 bases short and J 5 bases short, with 15 bases between. This CDR3 comprises 15 residues. CDR1 is LNHDA and CDR2 is SQIVND in the germline V gene (reference sequence). This chain's CDR3 is CASSFAGAGTGELFF. The CDR3 DNA follows: TGTGCCAGTAGTTTCGCGGGGGCGGGAACCGGGGAGCTGTTTTTT.

This clonotype was recorded at least ten times. The chain couples TRBV19 to TRBJ2-3; no clear D gene. From germline, CDR1 is LNHDA and CDR2 SQIVND (reference sequence). Trimming pared 7 bases from V and 2 bases from J, leaving 13 bases between. The CDR3 contains 14 residues. The DNA of the CDR3 is TGTGCCAGTAAAACCCAGACAACCACAGATACGCAGTATTTT. Translation gives CASKTQTTTDTQYF. Full variable domain (remainder filled in from reference TRBV19 and TRBJ2-3): DGGITQSPKYLFRKEGQNVTLSCEQNLNHDAMYWYRQDPGQGLRLIYYSQIVNDFQKGDIAEGYSVSREKKESFPLTVTSAQKNPTAFYLCASKTQTTTDTQYFGPGTRLTVL.

The chain carries TRBV6-1 and TRBJ2-7; 7 positions agree with TRBD2. The V gene end was trimmed by 6 bases and the J gene end by 7 bases; junction bases not matched to a gene: 3. The CDR3 runs 11 residues. Germline CDR1 reads MNHNS; CDR2 reads SASEGT. This CDR3 is CASRVAGEQYF. In DNA, the CDR3 is TGTGCCAGCAGGGTAGCGGGTGAGCAGTACTTC.

This clonotype showed up just a few times. The chain uses TRBV6-1 and TRBJ1-1; D unresolved. This CDR3 has 12 amino acids. Trimming stripped 5 bases from V and 7 bases from J, with 11 bases between. Per the germline V gene, CDR1 is MNHNS and CDR2 is SASEGT. The CDR3 DNA is TGTGCCAGCAGTCTACAGATCTATGAAGCTTTCTTT. Its translation is CASSLQIYEAFF.

This clonotype was picked up many times. The genes are TRBV10-1 and TRBJ2-3; no reliable D call. V lost 2 bases and J 1 base, leaving 1 base between the germline ends. The CDR3 contains 12 residues. Germline values: CDR1 WNHNN, CDR2 SYGVQD (reference sequence). The DNA for the CDR3 is TGCGCCAGCAGTGAGGGCACAGATACGCAGTATTTT. Translating gives CASSEGTDTQYF.

The V call is TRBV5-1, the J call TRBJ2-7; perhaps D is TRBD1 or TRBD2 (5 bases each). Per the germline V gene, CDR1 is SGHRS and CDR2 is YFSETQ. Trimming shortened V by 0 bases and J by 3 bases, and 13 bases separated the two germline ends. This CDR3 is built from 15 residues. The CDR3: CASSLAGGGGYEQYF. The CDR3 nucleotides are TGCGCCAGCAGCTTGGCAGGAGGTGGGGGCTACGAGCAGTACTTC.

The rearrangement joins TRBV5-1 to TRBJ2-1; the match to TRBD2 covers 8 bases. V lost 1 base to trimming and J lost 3 bases; unmatched junction nucleotides: 9. CDR1 is SGHRS, CDR2 YFSETQ, per germline. This CDR3 has 17 residues. The CDR3 region has the DNA TGCGCCAGCAGCTTGAGGTTGCGGGGGGTTGGCTACAATGAGCAGTTCTTC. It is translated as CASSLRLRGVGYNEQFF.

This rearrangement joins TRBV20-1 to TRBJ1-2, with D hard to call. The V and J ends lost 4 bases and 4 bases respectively, with 16 bases between them. Germline values: CDR1 DFQATT, CDR2 SNEGSKA (reference sequence). This CDR3 spans 14 amino acids. CDR3 loop: CSAMWTSGSYGYTF. The DNA for the CDR3 is TGCAGTGCTATGTGGACTAGCGGGAGCTATGGCTACACCTTC.